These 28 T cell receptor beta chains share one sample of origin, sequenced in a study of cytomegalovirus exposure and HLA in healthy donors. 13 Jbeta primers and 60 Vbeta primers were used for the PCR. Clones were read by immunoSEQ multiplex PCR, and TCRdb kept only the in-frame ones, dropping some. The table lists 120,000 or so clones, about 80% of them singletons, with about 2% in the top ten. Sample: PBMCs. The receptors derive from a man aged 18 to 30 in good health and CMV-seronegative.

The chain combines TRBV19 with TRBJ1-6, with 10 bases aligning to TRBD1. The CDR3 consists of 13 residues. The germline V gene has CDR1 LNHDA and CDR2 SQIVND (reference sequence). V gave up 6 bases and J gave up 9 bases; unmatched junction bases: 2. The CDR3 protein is CASRDRGTSPLHF. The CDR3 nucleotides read TGTGCCAGTAGGGACAGGGGGACTTCACCCCTCCACTTT.

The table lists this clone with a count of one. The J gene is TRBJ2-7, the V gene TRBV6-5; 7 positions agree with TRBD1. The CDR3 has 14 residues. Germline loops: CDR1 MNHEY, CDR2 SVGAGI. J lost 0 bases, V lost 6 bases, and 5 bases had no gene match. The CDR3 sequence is CASSTGDSSYEQYF. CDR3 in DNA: TGTGCCAGCAGCACCGGGGACAGCTCCTACGAGCAGTACTTC.

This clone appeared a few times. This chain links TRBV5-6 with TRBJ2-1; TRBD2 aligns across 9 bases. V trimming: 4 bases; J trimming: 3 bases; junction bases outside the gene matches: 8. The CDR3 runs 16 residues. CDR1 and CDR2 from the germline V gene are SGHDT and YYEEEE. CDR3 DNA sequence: TGTGCCAGCAGCCTGATCGGGACTAGCCGCTACAATGAGCAGTTCTTC. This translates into CASSLIGTSRYNEQFF.

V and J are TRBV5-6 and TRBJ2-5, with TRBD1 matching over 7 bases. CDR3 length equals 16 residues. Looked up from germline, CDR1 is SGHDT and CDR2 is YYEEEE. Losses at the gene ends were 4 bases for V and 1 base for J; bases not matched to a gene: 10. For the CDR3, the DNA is TGTGCCAGCAGCCACAACCCGGGACAGTCCCAAGAGACCCAGTACTTC. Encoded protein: CASSHNPGQSQETQYF.

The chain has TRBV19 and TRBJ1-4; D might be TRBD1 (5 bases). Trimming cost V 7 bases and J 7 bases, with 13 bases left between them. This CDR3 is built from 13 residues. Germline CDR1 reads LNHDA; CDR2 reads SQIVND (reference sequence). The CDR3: CASNDRGSEKLFF. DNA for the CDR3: TGTGCCAGTAACGATAGGGGATCTGAAAAACTGTTTTTT.

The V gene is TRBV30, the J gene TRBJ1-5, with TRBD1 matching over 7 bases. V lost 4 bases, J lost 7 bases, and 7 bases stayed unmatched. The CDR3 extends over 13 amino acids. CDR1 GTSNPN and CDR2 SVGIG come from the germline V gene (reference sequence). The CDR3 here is CAWNRQGEQPQHF. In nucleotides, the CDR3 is TGTGCCTGGAACCGACAGGGAGAGCAGCCCCAGCATTTT.

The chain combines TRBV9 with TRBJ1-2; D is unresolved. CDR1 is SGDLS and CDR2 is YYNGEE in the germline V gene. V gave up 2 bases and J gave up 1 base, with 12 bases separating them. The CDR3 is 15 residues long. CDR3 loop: CASSVGSLINYGYTF. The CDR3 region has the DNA TGTGCCAGCAGCGTGGGCTCCCTAATTAACTATGGCTACACCTTC.

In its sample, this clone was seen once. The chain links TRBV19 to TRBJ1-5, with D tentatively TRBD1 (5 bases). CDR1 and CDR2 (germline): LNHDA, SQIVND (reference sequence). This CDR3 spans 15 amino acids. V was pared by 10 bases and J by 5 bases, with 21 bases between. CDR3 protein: CATRNTGDGYQPQHF. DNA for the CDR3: TGTGCCACTCGTAATACGGGGGACGGGTATCAGCCCCAGCATTTT.

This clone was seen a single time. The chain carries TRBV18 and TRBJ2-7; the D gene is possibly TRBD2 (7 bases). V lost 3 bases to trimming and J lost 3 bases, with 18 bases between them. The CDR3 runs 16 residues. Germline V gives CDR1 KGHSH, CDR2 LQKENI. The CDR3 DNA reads TGTGCCAGCTCACCCCTACGCGAGGGGGGGCGCTACGAGCAGTACTTC. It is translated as CASSPLREGGRYEQYF.

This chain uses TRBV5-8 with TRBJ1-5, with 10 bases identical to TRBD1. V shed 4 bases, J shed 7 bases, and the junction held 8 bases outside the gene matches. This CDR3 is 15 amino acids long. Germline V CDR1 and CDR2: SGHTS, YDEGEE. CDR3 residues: CASSRRDRGQQPQHF. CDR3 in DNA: TGTGCCAGCAGCCGCCGGGACAGGGGACAGCAGCCCCAGCATTTT.

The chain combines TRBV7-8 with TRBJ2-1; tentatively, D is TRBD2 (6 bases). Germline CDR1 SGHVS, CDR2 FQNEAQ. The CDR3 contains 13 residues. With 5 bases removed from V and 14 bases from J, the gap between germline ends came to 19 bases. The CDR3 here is CASSVTRRDSEFF. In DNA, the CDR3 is TGTGCCAGCAGCGTAACCCGGCGGGACTCGGAGTTCTTC.

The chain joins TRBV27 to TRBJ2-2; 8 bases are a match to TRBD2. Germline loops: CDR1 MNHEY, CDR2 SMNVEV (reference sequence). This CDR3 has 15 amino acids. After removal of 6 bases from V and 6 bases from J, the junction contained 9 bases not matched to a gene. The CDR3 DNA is TGTGCCAGCAGGGAAGGTAGCGGGAAGGCCGGGGAGCTGTTTTTT. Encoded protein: CASREGSGKAGELFF.

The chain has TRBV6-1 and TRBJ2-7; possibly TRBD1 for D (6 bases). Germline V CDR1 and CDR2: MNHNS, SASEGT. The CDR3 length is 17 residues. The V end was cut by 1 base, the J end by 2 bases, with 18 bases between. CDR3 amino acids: CASSEVLPIRGAYEQYV. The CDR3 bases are TGTGCCAGCAGTGAAGTTCTCCCAATCAGGGGAGCCTACGAGCAGTACGTC.

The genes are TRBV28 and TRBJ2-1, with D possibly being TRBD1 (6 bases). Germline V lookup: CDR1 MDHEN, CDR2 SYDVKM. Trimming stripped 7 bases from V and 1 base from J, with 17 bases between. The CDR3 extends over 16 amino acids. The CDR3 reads CASIGIGTNSYNEQFF. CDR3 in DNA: TGTGCCAGCATAGGTATCGGGACAAATTCCTACAATGAGCAGTTCTTC.

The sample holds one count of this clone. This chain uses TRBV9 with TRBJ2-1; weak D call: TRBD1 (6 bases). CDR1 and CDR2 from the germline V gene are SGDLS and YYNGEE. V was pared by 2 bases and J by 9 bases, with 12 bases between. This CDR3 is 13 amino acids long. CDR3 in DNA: TGTGCCAGCAGCGTCGGGCTAGGGGGTGAGCAGTTCTTC. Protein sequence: CASSVGLGGEQFF.

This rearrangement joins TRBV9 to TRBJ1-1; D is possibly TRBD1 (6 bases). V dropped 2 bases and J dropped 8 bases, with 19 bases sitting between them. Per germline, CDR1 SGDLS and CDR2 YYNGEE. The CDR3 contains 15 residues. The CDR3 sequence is CASSVSEVQGKEAFF. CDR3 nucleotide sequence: TGTGCCAGCAGCGTTTCAGAAGTTCAGGGGAAGGAAGCTTTCTTT.

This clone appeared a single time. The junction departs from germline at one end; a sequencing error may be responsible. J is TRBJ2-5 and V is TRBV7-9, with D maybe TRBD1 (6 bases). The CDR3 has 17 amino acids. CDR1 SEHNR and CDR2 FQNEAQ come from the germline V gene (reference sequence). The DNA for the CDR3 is TGTTCCAGCAGCCGTCCCTCCGGGACATGGGACGTTATGGCCCAGTACTTC. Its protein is CSSSRPSGTWDVMAQYF.

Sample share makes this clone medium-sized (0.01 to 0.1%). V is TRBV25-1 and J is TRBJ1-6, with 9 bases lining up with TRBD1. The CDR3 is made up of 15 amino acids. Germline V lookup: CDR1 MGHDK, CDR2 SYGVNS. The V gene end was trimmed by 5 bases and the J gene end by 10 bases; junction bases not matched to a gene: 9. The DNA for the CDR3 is TGTGCCAGCAGTTCTCAACAGGGGGCGAGGTCACCCCTCCACTTT. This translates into CASSSQQGARSPLHF.

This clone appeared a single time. Here the CDR3 reads CAIRAEPGLAAPAYNEQFF. The CDR3 DNA follows: TGTGCCATCAGGGCAGAACCGGGACTAGCAGCACCCGCCTACAATGAGCAGTTCTTC. V and J are TRBV10-3 and TRBJ2-1; 9 nucleotides match TRBD2. Trimming removed 6 bases from V and 2 bases from J; junction bases left unmatched: 17. CDR1 is ENHRY, CDR2 SYGVKD, per germline. CDR3 length: 19 residues.

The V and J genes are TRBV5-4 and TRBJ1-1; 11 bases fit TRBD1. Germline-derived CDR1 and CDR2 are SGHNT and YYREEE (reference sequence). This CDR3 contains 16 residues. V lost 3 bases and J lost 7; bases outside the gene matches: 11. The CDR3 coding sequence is TGTGCCAGCAGCTGGGGGGGACAGGGGGGCGTCTGTGAAGCTTTCTTT. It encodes CASSWGGQGGVCEAFF.

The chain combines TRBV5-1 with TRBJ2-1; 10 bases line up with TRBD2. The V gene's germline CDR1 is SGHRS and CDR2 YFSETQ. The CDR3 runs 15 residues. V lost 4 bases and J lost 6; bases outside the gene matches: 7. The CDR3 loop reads CASSATGTSANEQFF. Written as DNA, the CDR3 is TGCGCCAGCAGCGCCACCGGGACTAGCGCCAATGAGCAGTTCTTC.

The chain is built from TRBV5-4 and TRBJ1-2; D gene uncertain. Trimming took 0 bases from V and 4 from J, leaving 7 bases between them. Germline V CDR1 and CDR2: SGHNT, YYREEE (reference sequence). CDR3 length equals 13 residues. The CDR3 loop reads CASSLERSYGYTF. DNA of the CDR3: TGTGCCAGCAGCTTGGAAAGGAGCTATGGCTACACCTTC.

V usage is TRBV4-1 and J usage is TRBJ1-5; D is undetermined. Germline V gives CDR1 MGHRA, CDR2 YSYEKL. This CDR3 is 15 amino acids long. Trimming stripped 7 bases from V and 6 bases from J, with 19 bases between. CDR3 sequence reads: CASNDRGLSSQPQHF. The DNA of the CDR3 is TGCGCCAGCAACGACCGCGGGTTGTCGAGTCAGCCCCAGCATTTT.

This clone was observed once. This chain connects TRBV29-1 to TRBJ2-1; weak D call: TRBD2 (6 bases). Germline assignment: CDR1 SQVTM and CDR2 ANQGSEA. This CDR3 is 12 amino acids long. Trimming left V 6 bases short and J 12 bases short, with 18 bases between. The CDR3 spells CSVVLNGGLQFF. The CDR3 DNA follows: TGCAGCGTCGTCCTCAATGGGGGACTGCAGTTCTTC.

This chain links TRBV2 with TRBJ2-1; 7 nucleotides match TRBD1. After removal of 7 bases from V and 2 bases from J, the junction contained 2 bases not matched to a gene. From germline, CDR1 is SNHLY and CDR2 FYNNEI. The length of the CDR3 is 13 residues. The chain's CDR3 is CASKGGAYNEQFF. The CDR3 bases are TGTGCCAGCAAAGGGGGCGCCTACAATGAGCAGTTCTTC.

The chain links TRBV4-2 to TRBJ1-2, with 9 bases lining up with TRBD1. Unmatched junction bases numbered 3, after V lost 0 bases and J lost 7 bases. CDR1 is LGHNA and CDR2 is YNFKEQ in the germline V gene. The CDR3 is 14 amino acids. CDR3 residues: CASSQDRDRVGYTF. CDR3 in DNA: TGTGCCAGCAGCCAAGATCGGGACAGGGTTGGCTACACCTTC.

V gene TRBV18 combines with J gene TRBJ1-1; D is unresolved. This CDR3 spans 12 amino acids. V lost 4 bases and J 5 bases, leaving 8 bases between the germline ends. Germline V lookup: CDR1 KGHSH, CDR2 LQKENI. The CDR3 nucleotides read TGTGCCAGCTCACTCGCTCAGACTGAAGCTTTCTTT. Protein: CASSLAQTEAFF. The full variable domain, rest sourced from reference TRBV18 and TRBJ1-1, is NAGVMQNPRHLVRRRGQEARLRCSPMKGHSHVYWYRQLPEEGLKFMVYLQKENIIDESGMPKERFSAEFPKEGPSILRIQQVVRGDSAAYFCASSLAQTEAFFGQGTRLTVV.

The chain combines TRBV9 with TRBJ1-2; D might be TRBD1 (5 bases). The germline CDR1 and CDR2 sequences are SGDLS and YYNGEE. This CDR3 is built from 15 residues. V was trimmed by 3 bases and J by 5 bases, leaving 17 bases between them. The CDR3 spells CASSGHRRGGYGYTF. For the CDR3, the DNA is TGTGCCAGCAGCGGACACCGACGGGGGGGGTATGGCTACACCTTC.